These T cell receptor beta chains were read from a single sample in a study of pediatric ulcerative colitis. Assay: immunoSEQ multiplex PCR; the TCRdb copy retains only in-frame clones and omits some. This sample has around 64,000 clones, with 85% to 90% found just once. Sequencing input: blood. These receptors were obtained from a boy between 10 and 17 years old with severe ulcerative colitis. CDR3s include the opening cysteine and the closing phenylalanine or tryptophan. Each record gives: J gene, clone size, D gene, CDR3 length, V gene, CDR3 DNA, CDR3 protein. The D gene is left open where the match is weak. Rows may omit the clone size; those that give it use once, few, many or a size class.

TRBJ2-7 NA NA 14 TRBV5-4 TGTGCCAGCAGCTTTGGCGACAGACTAGGGGAGCAGTACTTC CASSFGDRLGEQYF
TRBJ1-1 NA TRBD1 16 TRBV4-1 TGCGCCAGCAGCCAAACGGGACAGGGGATGAACACTGAAGCTTTCTTT CASSQTGQGMNTEAFF
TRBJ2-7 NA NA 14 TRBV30 TGTGCCTGGAGCCCGGAGGCCTACTCCTACGAGCAGTACTTC CAWSPEAYSYEQYF
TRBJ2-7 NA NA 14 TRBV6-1 TGTGCCGGTCAGACCGGGACCGACTCCTACGAGCAGTACTTC CAGQTGTDSYEQYF
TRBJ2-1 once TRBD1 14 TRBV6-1 TGTGCCAGCAGTGATTGGGGACAGTACAATGAGCAGTTCTTC CASSDWGQYNEQFF
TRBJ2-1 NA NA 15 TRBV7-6 TGTGCCAGCAGCTTAGAGTCCCTACCAGACAATGAGCAGTTCTTC CASSLESLPDNEQFF
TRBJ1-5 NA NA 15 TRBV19 TGTGCCAGTAGTATCGGGACTATAACTGCGTCACCCCAGCATTTT CASSIGTITASPQHF
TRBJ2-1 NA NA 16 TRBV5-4 TGTGCCAGCCGCGCTAACCGGGAGTACTCCTACAATGAGCAGTTCTTC CASRANREYSYNEQFF
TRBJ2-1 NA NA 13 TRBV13 TGTGCCAGCAGCTTCGGGGCCTACAATGAGCAGTTCTTC CASSFGAYNEQFF
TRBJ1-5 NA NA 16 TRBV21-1 TGTGCCAGAAGCAAATATGAGGGGGCCGGCAATCAGCCCCAGCATTTT CARSKYEGAGNQPQHF
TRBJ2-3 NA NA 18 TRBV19 TGTGCCAGTAGTATAGATTCAGGAGTTGTAGCGAGTGTGAATACGCAGTATTTT CASSIDSGVVASVNTQYF
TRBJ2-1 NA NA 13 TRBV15 TGTGCCACCAGCAGACAGGGGTGGAATGAGCAGTTCTTC CATSRQGWNEQFF
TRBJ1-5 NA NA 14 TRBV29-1 TGCAGCGTTAGAGTCCCGGGGAGCAATCAGCCCCAGCATTTT CSVRVPGSNQPQHF
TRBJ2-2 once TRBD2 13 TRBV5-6 TGTGCCAGCGAACTAGCGGGAGACGGGGAGCTGTTTTTT CASELAGDGELFF
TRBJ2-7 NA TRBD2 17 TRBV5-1 TGCGCCAGCAGCTTGGGGGGGACTAGCGGCAGCTCCTACGAGCAGTACTTC CASSLGGTSGSSYEQYF
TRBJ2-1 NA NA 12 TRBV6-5 TGTGCCACTAGTTGGGGGCCCGATGAGCAGTTCTTC CATSWGPDEQFF
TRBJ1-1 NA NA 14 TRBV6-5 TGTGCCAGCAGTTACTCGAATCATGACACTGAAGCTTTCTTT CASSYSNHDTEAFF
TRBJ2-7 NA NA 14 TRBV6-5 TGTGCCAGCAGCAAACTAGAATCGGACTACGAGCAGTACTTC CASSKLESDYEQYF
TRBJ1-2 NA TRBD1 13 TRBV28 TGTGCCAGCAGAGGACAGGGGGTAGATGGCTACACCTTC CASRGQGVDGYTF
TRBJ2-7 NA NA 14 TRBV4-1 TGCGCCAGCAGCCAGGGGAGGAACTCCTACGAGCAGTACTTC CASSQGRNSYEQYF